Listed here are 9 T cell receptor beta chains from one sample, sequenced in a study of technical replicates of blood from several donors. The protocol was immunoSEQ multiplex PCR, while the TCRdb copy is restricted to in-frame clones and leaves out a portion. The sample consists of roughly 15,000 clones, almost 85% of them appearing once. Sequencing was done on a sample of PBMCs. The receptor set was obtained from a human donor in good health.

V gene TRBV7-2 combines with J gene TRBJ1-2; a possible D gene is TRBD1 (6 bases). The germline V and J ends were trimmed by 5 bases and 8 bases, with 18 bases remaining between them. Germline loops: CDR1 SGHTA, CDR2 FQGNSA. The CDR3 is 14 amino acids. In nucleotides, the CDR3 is TGTGCCAGCAGCCCCCGACAGGTTCTTTGGGGCTACACCTTC. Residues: CASSPRQVLWGYTF.

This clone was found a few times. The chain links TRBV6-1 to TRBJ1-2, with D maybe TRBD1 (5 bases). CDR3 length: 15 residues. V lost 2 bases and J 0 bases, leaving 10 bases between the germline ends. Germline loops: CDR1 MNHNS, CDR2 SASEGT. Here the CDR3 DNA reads TGTGCCAGCAGTGAATTTGGGGGGACTAACTATGGCTACACCTTC. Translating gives CASSEFGGTNYGYTF.

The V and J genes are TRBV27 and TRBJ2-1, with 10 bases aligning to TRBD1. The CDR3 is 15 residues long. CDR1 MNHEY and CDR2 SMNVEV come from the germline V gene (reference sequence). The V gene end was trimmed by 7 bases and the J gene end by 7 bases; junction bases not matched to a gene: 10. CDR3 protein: CASTSGQGYWNEQFF. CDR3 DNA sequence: TGTGCCAGCACTTCGGGACAGGGGTACTGGAATGAGCAGTTCTTC.

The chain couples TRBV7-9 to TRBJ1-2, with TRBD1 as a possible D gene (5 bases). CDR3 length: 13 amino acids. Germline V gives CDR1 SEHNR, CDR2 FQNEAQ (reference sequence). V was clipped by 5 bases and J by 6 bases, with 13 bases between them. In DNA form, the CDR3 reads TGTGCCAGCAGCCCTAGGAGGGGCAATGGCTACACCTTC. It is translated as CASSPRRGNGYTF.

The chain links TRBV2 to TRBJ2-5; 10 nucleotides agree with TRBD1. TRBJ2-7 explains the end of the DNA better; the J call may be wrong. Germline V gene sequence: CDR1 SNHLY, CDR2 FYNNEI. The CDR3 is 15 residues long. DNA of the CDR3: TGTGCCAGCAGGGTCAGGACAGGGGGTCTCTACGAGCAGTACTTC. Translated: CASRVRTGGLYEQYF.

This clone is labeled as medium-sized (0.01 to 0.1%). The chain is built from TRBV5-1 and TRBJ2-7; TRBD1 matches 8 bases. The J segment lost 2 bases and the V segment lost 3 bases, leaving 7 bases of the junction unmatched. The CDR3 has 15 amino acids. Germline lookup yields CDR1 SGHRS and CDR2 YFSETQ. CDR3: CASSSGDRFPYEQYF. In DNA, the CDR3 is TGCGCCAGCAGCTCCGGGGACAGGTTTCCCTACGAGCAGTACTTC.

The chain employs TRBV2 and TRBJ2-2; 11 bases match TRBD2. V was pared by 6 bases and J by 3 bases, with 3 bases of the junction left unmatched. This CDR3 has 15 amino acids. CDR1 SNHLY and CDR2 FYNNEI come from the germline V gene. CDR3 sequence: CASRLAGGYTGELFF. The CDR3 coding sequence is TGTGCCAGCAGGCTAGCGGGAGGCTACACCGGGGAGCTGTTTTTT. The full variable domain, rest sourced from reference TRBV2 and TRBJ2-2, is EPEVTQTPSHQVTQMGQEVILRCVPISNHLYFYWYRQILGQKVEFLVSFYNNEISEKSEIFDDQFSVERPDGSNFTLKIRSTKLEDSAMYFCASRLAGGYTGELFFGEGSRLTVL.

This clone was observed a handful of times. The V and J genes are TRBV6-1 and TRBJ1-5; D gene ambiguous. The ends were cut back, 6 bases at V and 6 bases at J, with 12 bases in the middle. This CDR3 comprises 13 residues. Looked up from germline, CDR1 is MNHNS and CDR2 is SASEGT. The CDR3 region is CASRERLTQPQHF. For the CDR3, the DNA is TGTGCCAGCAGAGAGAGGTTGACTCAGCCCCAGCATTTT.

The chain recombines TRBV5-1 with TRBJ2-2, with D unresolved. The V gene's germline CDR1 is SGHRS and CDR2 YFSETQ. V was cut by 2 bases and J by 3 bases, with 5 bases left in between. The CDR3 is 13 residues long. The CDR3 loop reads CASSLQYTGELFF. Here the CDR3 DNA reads TGCGCCAGCAGCTTACAATACACCGGGGAGCTGTTTTTT.